These T cell receptor beta chains were read from a single sample in a study of cytomegalovirus exposure and HLA in healthy donors. Sequencing was performed with immunoSEQ multiplex PCR; in TCRdb, only in-frame clones are kept and a portion is missing. The sample records 150,000 to 200,000 clones, approximately 79% being singletons. Specimen: PBMCs. Receptor source: a man aged 35 to 55 in good health and CMV-seropositive. Each CDR3 is given without its conserved first and last residue.

V	CDR3
TRBV11-3	ASSFLTGDRTEAF
TRBV10-3	AISAWGLPGGTDTQY
TRBV5-4	ASSLTFGQGYTDTQY
TRBV29-1	SVIRLVGNEQF
TRBV6-6	ASSQPGLAVPYEQY
TRBV10-3	AISEAGDYGYT
TRBV19	ASSTGSGRVYNEQF
TRBV27	ASSSWSMGGGEF
TRBV9	ASSPRLQLANYGYT
TRBV2	ASSTGPQAF
TRBV7-3	ASSLQGTTDTQY
TRBV7-2	ASSLSQAGGRTETQY
TRBV5-1	ASSLSIRGQGDSPLH
TRBV18	ASSPGTSGINEQF
TRBV18	ASSPGEGYT
TRBV5-5	ASSELVQGNQPQH
TRBV6-5	ASSYTNSNTEAF
TRBV5-1	ASSSGTGGPYEQY
TRBV6-1	ASSDLAGTGELF
TRBV11-3	ASSPQGGAGETQY
TRBV29-1	SVDHTGTSGKTQY
TRBV10-1	ASSEGRLNTGELF
TRBV28	ASRSGQGYNQPQH
TRBV29-1	SVVLGGQGSGNTIY
TRBV4-2	ASSQGAGLRATDTQY
TRBV20-1	SARTNYEQY
TRBV5-1	ASSLGQGSMNTEAF
TRBV29-1	SVESRGYTEAF
TRBV28	ASSFFGQVNEQF
TRBV30	ACPGDSTYEQY
TRBV27	ASSTDSTGRSGELF
TRBV5-6	ASSLGDRRTH
TRBV9	ASSVGRRGSEQY
TRBV10-2	ASSRTGISYEQY
TRBV28	ASRADPNSPLH
TRBV5-1	ASSPDSSGNTIY
TRBV11-3	ASSRGSSGVGYQETQY
TRBV28	ASSSTGTTRNEQF
TRBV5-6	ASSFTRNLF
TRBV27	ASTPRQGGADTQY
TRBV7-8	ASSSLAGGNEQF
TRBV5-1	ASSPRGITEAF
TRBV28	ASITGAGQPQH
TRBV11-2	ASSPGQINQPQH
TRBV11-2	ASSLAAPGGQETQY
TRBV4-1	ASSSWTDNYGYT
TRBV28	ASSSPAGGRQTQY
TRBV27	ASSLWGQGSEQY
TRBV9	ASSVDGSGELF
TRBV6-1	ASSEAGDRGSYT
TRBV11-3	ASSLRQGYGYT
TRBV15	ATRLGQGIEKLF
TRBV30	ALMGGNTEAF
TRBV30	AWSVNILGYT
TRBV6-6	ASSANTDTQY
TRBV27	ASSLLTPGQGTSYEQY
TRBV5-1	ASSLGGGETQY
TRBV11-3	ASSLEGLNTEAF
TRBV5-4	ASRREAPGELF